Sequencing of this T cell receptor (beta chain) was carried out in a study of identical twins. General study findings and limits: Some out-of-frame alpha sequences were shared by twins, and these showed excess low generation probability.

In the case of this clonotype: As yet, its antigen is unknown.

TCRdb reprocessed the 5' RACE reads with MiXCR, giving one entry per CDR3 protein. The data show 1.5 million or so distinct CDR3 sequences, 32% seen once. The CDR3 runs to 12 residues. The germline gives CDR1 LNHDA, CDR2 SQIVND (reference sequence). V was shortened by 9 bases and J by 5 bases, with 13 bases between the two germline ends. V usage is TRBV19 and J usage is TRBJ2-5, with a tentative D call TRBD1 (5 bases). Source material: cord blood. The TCR comes from a newborn girl in good health. For the CDR3, the DNA is TGTGCCAGCTCAGGGTTTCGGGAGACCCAGTACTTC. Protein: CASSGFRETQYF.